The 24 T cell receptor beta chains below were found in one sample sequenced in a study of blood T cell repertoires in COVID-19. Some clones are missing from TCRdb's copy, which holds only in-frame ones; the method was immunoSEQ multiplex PCR. The table includes about 88,000 clones, approximately 90% detected once. What was sequenced was peripheral blood. The receptor source for this set is a woman aged 55 to 70 with COVID-19, enrolled during active disease.

The chain combines TRBV19 with TRBJ2-3; 8 bases fit TRBD1. The CDR3 spans 17 residues. From germline, CDR1 is LNHDA and CDR2 SQIVND (reference sequence). V gave up 4 bases and J gave up 2 bases; unmatched junction bases: 11. DNA of the CDR3: TGTGCCAGTAGTAGGGGGGACAGGAGATCGTTCACAGATACGCAGTATTTT. Its translation: CASSRGDRRSFTDTQYF.

The chain is built from TRBV5-8 and TRBJ2-4; TRBD1 matches 7 bases. After removal of 6 bases from V and 0 bases from J, the junction contained 6 bases not matched to a gene. This CDR3 spans 15 amino acids. Germline CDR1 reads SGHTS; CDR2 reads YDEGEE. The CDR3 DNA sequence: TGTGCCAGCACCTCGACAGGGTTAGCCAAAAACATTCAGTACTTC. Translated: CASTSTGLAKNIQYF. Full variable domain (rest looked up from reference TRBV5-8 and TRBJ2-4): EAGVTQSPTHLIKTRGQQATLRCSPISGHTSVYWYQQALGLGLQFLLWYDEGEERNRGNFPPRFSGRQFPNYSSELNVNALELEDSALYLCASTSTGLAKNIQYFGAGTRLSVL.

V gene TRBV6-2 or TRBV6-3 combines with J gene TRBJ2-5, with TRBD2 as a possible D gene (5 bases). There are 15 residues in the CDR3. Germline values: CDR1 MNHEY, CDR2 SVGEGT. The V gene lost 1 base and the J gene lost 1 base, with 10 bases spanning the gap. CDR3 amino acids: CASSYFRGFQETQYF. The CDR3 nucleotides are TGTGCCAGCAGTTACTTTCGAGGGTTCCAAGAGACCCAGTACTTC.

This clone was picked up one time. The J gene is TRBJ1-4, the V gene TRBV9, with 7 bases lining up with TRBD1. Germline CDR1 and CDR2: SGDLS and YYNGEE. The CDR3 runs 15 residues. V dropped 4 bases and J dropped 4; count of bases not matched to a gene: 7. CDR3 in amino acids: CASSPRDSLNEKLFF. CDR3 bases: TGTGCCAGCAGCCCTCGGGACAGCCTTAATGAAAAACTGTTTTTT.

Points on this clone: Other DNA sequences from this sample encode an identical CDR3 as well. The genes are TRBV18 and TRBJ1-5; tentative D call: TRBD1 (5 bases). The CDR3 sequence is 14 residues long. The germline gives CDR1 KGHSH, CDR2 LQKENI. V dropped 0 bases and J dropped 2 bases, with 5 bases sitting between them. The CDR3 DNA reads TGTGCCAGCTCACCACCAGGGGGCAATCAGCCCCAGCATTTT. Residues: CASSPPGGNQPQHF. Together with reference TRBV18 and TRBJ1-5, the CDR3 gives the full variable domain: NAGVMQNPRHLVRRRGQEARLRCSPMKGHSHVYWYRQLPEEGLKFMVYLQKENIIDESGMPKERFSAEFPKEGPSILRIQQVVRGDSAAYFCASSPPGGNQPQHFGDGTRLSIL.

The DNA for the CDR3 is TGCAGTGCGGGGACAGGGGACTACACCTTC. Translating gives CSAGTGDYTF. The chain couples TRBV20-1 to TRBJ1-2; 10 nucleotides agree with TRBD1. The V gene end was trimmed by 6 bases and the J gene end by 10 bases; junction bases not matched to a gene: 2. The germline V gene has CDR1 DFQATT and CDR2 SNEGSKA (reference sequence). The CDR3 extends over 10 amino acids.

The chain couples TRBV7-3 to TRBJ2-3; 7 bases are shared with TRBD1. The length of the CDR3 is 14 residues. CDR1 and CDR2 (germline): SGHTA, FQGTGA. V was clipped by 4 bases and J by 2 bases; unmatched bases: 3. The DNA for the CDR3 is TGTGCCAGCAGCTCGGGACAGCTCACAGATACGCAGTATTTT. Residues: CASSSGQLTDTQYF.

Details on this clone: A junction end diverges from the germline sequence, so it may reflect a read error. CDR3 in DNA: TGTGTCAGCACCTCGACAGGGCGGAACACCGGGGAGCTGTTTTTT. This sequence encodes CVSTSTGRNTGELFF. The chain uses TRBV6-6 and TRBJ2-2, with 7 bases lining up with TRBD1. Germline V gene sequence: CDR1 MNHNY, CDR2 SVGAGI (reference sequence). The CDR3 consists of 15 residues.

The V gene is TRBV29-1, the J gene TRBJ1-1, with D perhaps TRBD1 (6 bases). The CDR3 spans 12 residues. Germline loops: CDR1 SQVTM, CDR2 ANQGSEA. V shed 3 bases and J shed 4 bases, with 9 bases lying between them. The CDR3 nucleotides read TGCAGCGTTGAGGGGGCCGGCACTGAAGCTTTCTTT. This gives the protein CSVEGAGTEAFF.

This clone has just one count. This chain joins TRBV7-2 and TRBJ2-5; the match to TRBD2 covers 15 bases. Trimming cost V 5 bases and J 7 bases; bases outside gene matches: 5. The germline CDR1 and CDR2 sequences are SGHTA and FQGNSA. This CDR3 spans 15 amino acids. The CDR3 nucleotides read TGTGCCAGCAGCCCCTGGACTAGCGGGGGGGGGACCCAGTACTTC. This gives the protein CASSPWTSGGGTQYF.

This clone was observed once. V usage is TRBV7-8 and J usage is TRBJ1-2; no clear D. V lost 1 base, J lost 0 bases, and 6 bases lay in between. The CDR3 runs 14 residues. From germline, CDR1 is SGHVS and CDR2 FQNEAQ. The CDR3 DNA reads as TGTGCCAGCAGCTTAGACAACACTAACTATGGCTACACCTTC. Translating it yields CASSLDNTNYGYTF.

This clone was found a few times. The gene calls are TRBV5-5 and TRBJ1-4; TRBD1 matches at 9 bases. Germline loops: CDR1 SGHKS, CDR2 YYEKEE (reference sequence). CDR3 length equals 14 residues. V dropped 5 bases and J dropped 4; count of bases not matched to a gene: 3. The CDR3 sequence is CASRPGQGNEKLFF. The CDR3 nucleotides read TGTGCCAGCAGACCGGGACAGGGTAATGAAAAACTGTTTTTT.

The V call is TRBV12-3 or TRBV12-4, the J call TRBJ1-1; the D is unclear. The V gene lost 3 bases and the J gene lost 5 bases, with 10 bases spanning the gap. This CDR3 region has 13 residues. The CDR3 nucleotides read TGTGCCAGCAGTTTTATCCCCCAGACTGAAGCTTTCTTT. Its translation: CASSFIPQTEAFF.

This clone was counted a few times. The chain employs TRBV2 and TRBJ1-6; tentatively, D is TRBD1 (5 bases). V lost 7 bases to trimming and J lost 0 bases, with 13 bases between them. Germline values: CDR1 SNHLY, CDR2 FYNNEI. The CDR3 is 16 amino acids. The chain's CDR3 is CASKVPQVSYNSPLHF. DNA for the CDR3: TGTGCCAGCAAAGTACCACAGGTCTCCTATAATTCACCCCTCCACTTT.

This clone was detected once. The rearrangement joins TRBV6-6 to TRBJ1-4; D not resolved. Deletions cut 2 bases from V and 8 bases from J, with 9 bases between. Per germline, CDR1 MNHNY and CDR2 SVGAGI (reference sequence). This CDR3 has 13 amino acids. CDR3 amino acids: CASSYRAGEKLFF. As DNA, the CDR3 is TGTGCCAGCAGTTACAGGGCGGGGGAAAAACTGTTTTTT.

A remark on this clone: A junction boundary mismatches the germline segment, possibly from a read error. This chain joins TRBV7-7 and TRBJ2-5; 10 bases line up with TRBD1. CDR3 length equals 16 residues. CDR1 is SSHAT and CDR2 is FNYEAQ in the germline V gene (reference sequence). For the CDR3, the DNA is TGTGCTAGCAGCTTAGGGGGTGGGACAGGGGAAGAGACCCAGTACTTC. Its translation is CASSLGGGTGEETQYF.

The rearrangement uses TRBV7-2 and TRBJ1-5; D is uncertain. The CDR3 is 15 amino acids. Per the germline V gene, CDR1 is SGHTA and CDR2 is FQGNSA. The V end was cut by 1 base, the J end by 10 bases, with 17 bases between. The CDR3 sequence: CASSLESTGNRPQHF. The CDR3 DNA reads TGTGCCAGCAGCTTAGAGAGCACTGGTAATCGACCCCAGCATTTT.

The gene calls are TRBV5-1 and TRBJ2-7, with TRBD1 matching over 9 bases. After removal of 4 bases from V and 2 bases from J, the junction contained 16 bases not matched to a gene. Germline loops: CDR1 SGHRS, CDR2 YFSETQ. CDR3 length: 18 residues. The CDR3 nucleotides are TGCGCCAGCAGCCCCGCCCCTCGACCGGGACAGGGAGCCTACGAGCAGTACTTC. Its protein product is CASSPAPRPGQGAYEQYF.

The rearrangement uses TRBV28 and TRBJ1-3, with TRBD1 as a possible D gene (6 bases). Looked up from germline, CDR1 is MDHEN and CDR2 is SYDVKM. This CDR3 spans 15 amino acids. The V end lost 10 bases, the J end lost 4 bases, and 20 bases lay between the germline ends. CDR3 in amino acids: CATRTEQTGGNTIYF. DNA of the CDR3: TGTGCCACCAGGACAGAGCAGACTGGGGGAAACACCATATATTTT.

The J gene is TRBJ1-5, the V gene TRBV7-2; 9 bases match TRBD1. The germline V gene has CDR1 SGHTA and CDR2 FQGNSA. The CDR3 sequence is 16 residues long. Losses at the gene ends were 5 bases for V and 6 bases for J; bases not matched to a gene: 11. CDR3 loop: CASSPQPGQGSQPQHF. The CDR3 region has the DNA TGTGCCAGCAGCCCACAGCCGGGACAGGGCAGTCAGCCCCAGCATTTT.

The CDR3 protein is CASSLHHGLPNTEAFF. In nucleotides, the CDR3 is TGTGCCAGCAGCCTTCATCACGGTCTTCCAAACACTGAAGCTTTCTTT. J is TRBJ1-1 and V is TRBV14; D unresolved. The V end lost 4 bases, the J end lost 2 bases, and 17 bases lay between the germline ends. The length of the CDR3 is 16 residues. Germline-derived CDR1 and CDR2 are SGHDN and FVKESK.

The chain recombines TRBV12-2 with TRBJ2-5; the listed D gene, TRBD2, was not tested against the DNA. TRBV12-2 is flagged as a pseudogene. The CDR3 sequence is 20 residues long. In nucleotides, the CDR3 is TGTGCAAGTCGCTTAGTTTGGACTAGCGGCGGAAACATGTACCAAGAGACCCAGTACTTC. This encodes CASRLVWTSGGNMYQETQYF.

The chain links TRBV2 to TRBJ2-5; 7 bases are a match to TRBD2. Germline trimming cut 9 bases from V and 2 bases from J; bases unmatched to any gene: 21. CDR1 is SNHLY, CDR2 FYNNEI, per germline. The CDR3 contains 18 residues. This CDR3 reads CASSFSSSGTGYQETQYF. CDR3 nucleotides: TGTGCCAGTTCTTTTTCTTCAAGCGGGACTGGATATCAAGAGACCCAGTACTTC.

The chain is built from TRBV3-1 (or the pseudogene TRBV3-2) and TRBJ2-2; maybe TRBD1 (6 bases). Trimming stripped 1 base from V and 12 bases from J, with 9 bases between. The CDR3 has 12 amino acids. Germline CDR1 and CDR2: LGHDT and YNNKEL (reference sequence). Here the CDR3 DNA reads TGTGCCAGCAGCCAAGGAGGACAGCAGCTGTTTTTT. The encoded protein is CASSQGGQQLFF.